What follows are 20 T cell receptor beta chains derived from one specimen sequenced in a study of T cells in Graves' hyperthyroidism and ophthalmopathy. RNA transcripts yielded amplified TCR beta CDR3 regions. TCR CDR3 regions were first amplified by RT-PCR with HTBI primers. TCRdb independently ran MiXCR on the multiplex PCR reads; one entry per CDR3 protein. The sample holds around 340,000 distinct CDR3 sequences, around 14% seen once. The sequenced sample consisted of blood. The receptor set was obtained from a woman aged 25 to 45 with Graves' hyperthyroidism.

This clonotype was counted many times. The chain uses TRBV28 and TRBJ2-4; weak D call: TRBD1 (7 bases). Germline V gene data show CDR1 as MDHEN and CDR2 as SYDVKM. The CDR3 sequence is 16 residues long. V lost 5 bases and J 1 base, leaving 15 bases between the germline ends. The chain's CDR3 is CASSHQGGGAKNIQYF. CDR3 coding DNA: TGTGCCAGCAGTCACCAGGGGGGTGGCGCCAAAAACATTCAGTACTTC.

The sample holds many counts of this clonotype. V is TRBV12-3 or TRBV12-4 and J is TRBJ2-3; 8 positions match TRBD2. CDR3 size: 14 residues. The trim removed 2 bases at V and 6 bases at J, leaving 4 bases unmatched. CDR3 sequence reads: CASSLREGRDTQYF. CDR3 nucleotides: TGTGCCAGCAGTTTACGGGAGGGCCGGGATACGCAGTATTTT.

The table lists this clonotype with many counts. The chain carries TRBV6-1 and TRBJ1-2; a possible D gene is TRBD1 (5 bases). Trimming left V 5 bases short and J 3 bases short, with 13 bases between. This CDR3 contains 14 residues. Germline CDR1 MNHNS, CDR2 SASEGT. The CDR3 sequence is CASSNPTQDYGYTF. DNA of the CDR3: TGTGCCAGCAGTAACCCGACACAGGACTATGGCTACACCTTC.

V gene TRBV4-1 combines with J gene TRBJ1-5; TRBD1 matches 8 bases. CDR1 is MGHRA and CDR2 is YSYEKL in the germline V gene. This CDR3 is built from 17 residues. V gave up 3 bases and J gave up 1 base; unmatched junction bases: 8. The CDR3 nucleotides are TGCGCCAGCAGCCAGGACAGGGCGGGGGTCAGCAATCAGCCCCAGCATTTT. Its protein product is CASSQDRAGVSNQPQHF.

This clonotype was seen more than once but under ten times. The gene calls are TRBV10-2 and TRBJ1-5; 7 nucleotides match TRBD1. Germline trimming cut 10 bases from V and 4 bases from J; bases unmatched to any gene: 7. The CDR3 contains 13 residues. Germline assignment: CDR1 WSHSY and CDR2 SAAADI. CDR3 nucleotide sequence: TGCGCCACCAGGGACAGCCAAAATCAGCCCCAGCATTTT. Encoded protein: CATRDSQNQPQHF.

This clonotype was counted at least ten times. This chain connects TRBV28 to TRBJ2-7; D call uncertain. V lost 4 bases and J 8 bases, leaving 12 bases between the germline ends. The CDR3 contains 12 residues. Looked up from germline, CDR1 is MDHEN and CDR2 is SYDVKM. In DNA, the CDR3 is TGTGCCAGCAGTTCGGAGACCCCCCAGCAGTACTTC. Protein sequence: CASSSETPQQYF.

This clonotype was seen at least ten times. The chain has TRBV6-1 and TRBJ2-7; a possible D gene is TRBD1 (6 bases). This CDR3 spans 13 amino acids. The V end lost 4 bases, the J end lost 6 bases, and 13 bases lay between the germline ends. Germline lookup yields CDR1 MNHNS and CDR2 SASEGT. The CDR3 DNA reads TGTGCCAGCAGTGCGGTACAGGGATCCGAGCAGTACTTC. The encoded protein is CASSAVQGSEQYF.

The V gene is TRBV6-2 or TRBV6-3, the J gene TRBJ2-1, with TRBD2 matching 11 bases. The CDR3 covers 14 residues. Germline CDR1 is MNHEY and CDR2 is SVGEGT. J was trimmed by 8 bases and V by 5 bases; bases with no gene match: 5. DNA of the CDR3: TGTGCCAGCAGTCTACTAGCGGGAGTGGATGAGCAGTTCTTC. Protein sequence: CASSLLAGVDEQFF.

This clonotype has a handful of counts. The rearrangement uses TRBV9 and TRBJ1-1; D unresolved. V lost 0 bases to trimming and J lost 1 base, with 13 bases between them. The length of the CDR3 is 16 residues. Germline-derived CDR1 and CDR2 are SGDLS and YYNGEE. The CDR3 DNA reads TGTGCCAGCAGCGTAGGAGTTTCCCCTAAGAACACTGAAGCTTTCTTT. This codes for CASSVGVSPKNTEAFF.

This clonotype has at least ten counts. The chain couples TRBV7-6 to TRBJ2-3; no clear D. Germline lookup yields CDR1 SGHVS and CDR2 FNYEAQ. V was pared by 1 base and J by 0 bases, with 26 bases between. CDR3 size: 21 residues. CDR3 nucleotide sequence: TGTGCCAGCAGCTTAGGGGTACCCCGAGAAGAGGCGCTTACTAGCACAGATACGCAGTATTTT. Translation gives CASSLGVPREEALTSTDTQYF.

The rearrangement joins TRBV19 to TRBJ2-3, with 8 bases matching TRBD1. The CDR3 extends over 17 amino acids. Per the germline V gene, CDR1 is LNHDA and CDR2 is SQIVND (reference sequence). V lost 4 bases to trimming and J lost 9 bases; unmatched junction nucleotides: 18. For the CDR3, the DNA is TGTGCCAGTAGTAAGGACAGGGTGGGGCGGCAAGTATTGACGCAGTATTTT. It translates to CASSKDRVGRQVLTQYF.

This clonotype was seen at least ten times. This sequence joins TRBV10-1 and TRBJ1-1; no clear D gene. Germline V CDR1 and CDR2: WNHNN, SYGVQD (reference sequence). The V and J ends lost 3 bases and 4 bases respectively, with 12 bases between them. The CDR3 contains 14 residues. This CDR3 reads CASSDPLVGTEAFF. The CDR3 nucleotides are TGCGCCAGCAGTGACCCGCTGGTCGGCACTGAAGCTTTCTTT.

DNA of the CDR3: TGTGCCAGCAGTTACGACAGTTCTAGCAATCAGCCCCAGCATTTT. Its protein is CASSYDSSSNQPQHF. The gene calls are TRBV6-5 and TRBJ1-5; possibly TRBD1 for D (5 bases). Per the germline V gene, CDR1 is MNHEY and CDR2 is SVGAGI. V was cut by 2 bases and J by 0 bases, with 8 bases left in between. The CDR3 runs 15 residues.

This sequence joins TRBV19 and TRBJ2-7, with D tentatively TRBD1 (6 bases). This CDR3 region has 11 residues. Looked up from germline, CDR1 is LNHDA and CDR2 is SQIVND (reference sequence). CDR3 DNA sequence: TGTGCTACAGGGCTCTCCTACGAGCAGTACTTC. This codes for CATGLSYEQYF.

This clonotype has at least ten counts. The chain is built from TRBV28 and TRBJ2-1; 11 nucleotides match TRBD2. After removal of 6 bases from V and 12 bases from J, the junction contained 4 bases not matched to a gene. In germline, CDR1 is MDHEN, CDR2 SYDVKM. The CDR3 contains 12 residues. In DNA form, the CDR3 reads TGTGCCAGCAGCACTAGCGGGAGCTTGCAGTTCTTC. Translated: CASSTSGSLQFF.

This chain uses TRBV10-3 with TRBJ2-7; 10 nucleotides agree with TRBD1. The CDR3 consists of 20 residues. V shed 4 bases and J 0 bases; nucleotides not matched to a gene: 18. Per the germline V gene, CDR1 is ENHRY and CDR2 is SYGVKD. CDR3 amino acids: CAISGDNRDRGLGSSYEQYF. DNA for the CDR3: TGTGCCATCAGTGGAGACAACCGGGACAGGGGATTGGGTTCCTCCTACGAGCAGTACTTC.

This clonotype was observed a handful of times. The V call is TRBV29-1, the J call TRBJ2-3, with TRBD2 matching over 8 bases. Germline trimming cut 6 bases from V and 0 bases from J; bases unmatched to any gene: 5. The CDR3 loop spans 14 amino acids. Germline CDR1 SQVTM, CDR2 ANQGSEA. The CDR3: CSVRGGTSTDTQYF. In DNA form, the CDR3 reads TGCAGCGTCCGGGGGGGGACTAGCACAGATACGCAGTATTTT.

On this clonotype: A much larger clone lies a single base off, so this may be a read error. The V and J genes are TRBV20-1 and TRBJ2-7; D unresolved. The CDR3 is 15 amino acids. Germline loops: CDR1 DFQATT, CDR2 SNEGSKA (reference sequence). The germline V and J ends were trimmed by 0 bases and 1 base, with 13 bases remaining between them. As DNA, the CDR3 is TGCAGTGCTAGAGATCCTCCGGCGCTGTCCTACGAGCAGTACTTC. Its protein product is CSARDPPALSYEQYF.

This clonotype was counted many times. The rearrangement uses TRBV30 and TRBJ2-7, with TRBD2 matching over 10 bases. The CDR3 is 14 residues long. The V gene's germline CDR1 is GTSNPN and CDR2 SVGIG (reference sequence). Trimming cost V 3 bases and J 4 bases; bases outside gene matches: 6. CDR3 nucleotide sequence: TGTGCCTGGAGCGGTAGCGGGAGGATATACGAGCAGTACTTC. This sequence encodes CAWSGSGRIYEQYF.

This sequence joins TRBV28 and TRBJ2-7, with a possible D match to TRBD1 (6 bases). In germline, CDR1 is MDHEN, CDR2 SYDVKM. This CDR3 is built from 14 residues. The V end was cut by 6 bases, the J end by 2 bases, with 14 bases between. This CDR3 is CASSYTGPTYEQYF. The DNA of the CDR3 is TGTGCCAGCAGCTACACAGGGCCAACCTACGAGCAGTACTTC.